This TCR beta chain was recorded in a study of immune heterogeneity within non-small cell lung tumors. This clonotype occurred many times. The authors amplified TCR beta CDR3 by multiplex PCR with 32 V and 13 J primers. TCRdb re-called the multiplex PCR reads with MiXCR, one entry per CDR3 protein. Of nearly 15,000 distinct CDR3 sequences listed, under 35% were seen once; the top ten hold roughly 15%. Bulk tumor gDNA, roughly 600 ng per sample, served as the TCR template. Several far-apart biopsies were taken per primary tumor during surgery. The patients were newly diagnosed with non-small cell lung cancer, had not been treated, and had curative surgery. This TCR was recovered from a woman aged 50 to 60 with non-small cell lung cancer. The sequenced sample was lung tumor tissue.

The CDR3 DNA reads TGTGCCAGCAGCGCAACCGGGACACACAATGAGCAGTTCTTC. This gives the protein CASSATGTHNEQFF. This chain connects TRBV7-3 to TRBJ2-1; D perhaps matches TRBD1 (6 bases). This CDR3 has 14 amino acids. V was trimmed by 5 bases and J by 5 bases, leaving 13 bases between them. CDR1 and CDR2 from the germline V gene are SGHTA and FQGTGA. Full variable domain (missing parts from reference TRBV7-3 and TRBJ2-1): GAGVSQTPSNKVTEKGKYVELRCDPISGHTALYWYRQSLGQGPEFLIYFQGTGAADDSGLPNDRFFAVRPEGSVSTLKIQRTERGDSAVYLCASSATGTHNEQFFGPGTRLTVL.